The 9 T cell receptor beta chains in this list originate from one sample, sequenced in a study of blood T cells in healthy people across ages. Primed by a sample-barcoded 5' primer and a J-beta primer mix, a second PCR proceeded for 7 to 11 cycles. TCRdb redid the calling of the 5' RACE reads with MiXCR, one entry per CDR3 protein. The sample lists about 1.4 million distinct CDR3 sequences; around 59% were seen once. Sequencing input: blood. These receptors originate from a man aged 18-30 years in good health.

For this clonotype: At one end the junction does not follow the germline gene, possibly because of a read error. V gene TRBV4-2 combines with J gene TRBJ1-2; D is unclear. This CDR3 has 15 residues. Germline-derived CDR1 and CDR2 are LGHNA and YNFKEQ. CDR3 sequence: CASNQDWEGSSGYTF. CDR3 nucleotides: TGTGCCAGCAACCAAGATTGGGAGGGATCGAGTGGCTACACCTTC.

The genes are TRBV29-1 and TRBJ2-5; D tentatively fits TRBD1 or TRBD2 (6 bases each). The V end was cut by 6 bases, the J end by 6 bases, with 14 bases between. Germline V gene lookup returns CDR1 SQVTM and CDR2 ANQGSEA. This CDR3 has 12 residues. Here the CDR3 reads CSVEQGGKTQYF. CDR3 DNA: TGCAGCGTAGAACAGGGAGGAAAGACCCAGTACTTC.

As concerns this clonotype: A much larger clone differs by one base, so this may be a read error. The rearrangement joins TRBV29-1 to TRBJ2-7; 10 bases are a match to TRBD1. The CDR3 runs 14 residues. Germline V lookup: CDR1 SQVTM, CDR2 ANQGSEA. Trimming cost V 6 bases and J 7 bases; bases outside gene matches: 12. The CDR3 region is CSVVPGQGRNEQYF. CDR3 DNA: TGCAGCGTGGTACCGGGACAGGGGAGAAATGAGCAGTACTTC.

This clonotype has more than one count but fewer than ten. The chain joins TRBV29-1 to TRBJ1-1; D is ambiguous. Germline loops: CDR1 SQVTM, CDR2 ANQGSEA. The CDR3 runs to 12 residues. Trimming stripped 3 bases from V and 1 base from J, with 6 bases between. The CDR3, as DNA: TGCAGCGTTGACGGGGAGAACACTGAAGCTTTCTTT. The encoded protein is CSVDGENTEAFF.

This clonotype was seen just once. The V gene is TRBV7-2, the J gene TRBJ2-1; D may be TRBD1 or TRBD2 (6 bases each). The CDR3 covers 15 residues. CDR1 SGHTA and CDR2 FQGNSA come from the germline V gene. V lost 0 bases and J lost 9, with 15 bases in between. The CDR3 spells CASSLAGVGGVEQFF. DNA of the CDR3: TGTGCCAGCAGCTTAGCCGGGGTGGGGGGCGTTGAGCAGTTCTTC. Supplemented by reference TRBV7-2 and TRBJ2-1, the full variable domain reads GAGVSQSPSNKVTEKGKDVELRCDPISGHTALYWYRQSLGQGLEFLIYFQGNSAPDKSGLPSDRFSAERTGGSVSTLTIQRTQQEDSAVYLCASSLAGVGGVEQFFGPGTRLTVL.

The rearrangement joins TRBV10-3 to TRBJ2-5; D unclear. CDR3 length: 16 residues. Germline V lookup: CDR1 ENHRY, CDR2 SYGVKD. Deletions cut 0 bases from V and 5 bases from J, with 16 bases between. The CDR3 sequence: CAISESRAYSLETQYF. The CDR3, as DNA: TGTGCCATCAGTGAGTCTCGCGCCTACAGCTTGGAGACCCAGTACTTC.

To note about this clonotype: Possible read error: a much larger clone is one base away. V usage is TRBV4-2 and J usage is TRBJ2-5; D tentatively fits TRBD1 or TRBD2 (5 bases each). Per the germline V gene, CDR1 is LGHNA and CDR2 is YNFKEQ. This CDR3 is 15 amino acids long. The V end was cut by 4 bases, the J end by 3 bases, with 15 bases between. The CDR3 is CASSPGAGHEETQYF. CDR3 nucleotide sequence: TGTGCCAGCAGCCCCGGGGCAGGGCATGAAGAGACCCAGTACTTC.

This clonotype was seen only a few times. V and J are TRBV4-3 and TRBJ1-2, with unresolved D. Trimming took 0 bases from V and 4 from J, leaving 15 bases between them. The CDR3 is 16 amino acids. CDR1 is LGHNA and CDR2 is YSLEER in the germline V gene. This CDR3 is CASSQDRGNSGYGYTF. CDR3 nucleotides: TGCGCCAGCAGCCAAGATCGCGGTAACAGCGGCTATGGCTACACCTTC.

This clonotype occurred a few times. The CDR3: CASSLSPTNEKLFF. The CDR3 DNA reads TGTGCCAGCAGTTTGAGCCCAACTAATGAAAAACTGTTTTTT. The chain carries TRBV12-3 or TRBV12-4 and TRBJ1-4; D is undetermined. V gave up 3 bases and J gave up 0 bases, with 5 bases separating them. The CDR3 is 14 residues long.